This T cell receptor (beta chain) was identified during a study of tumor-infiltrating lymphocytes in primary liver carcinoma. Study-level information: Tumors measured about 4 to 10 cm and were stage T1-T3 N0M0. Sample yields, roughly 3.65 to 8 million productive TCRbeta reads, were similar across the tissue types. Study results and caveats: Left bulk and unsorted, the samples did not allow CD4+ and CD8+ repertoires to be compared. Tumor-adjacent and tumor-blood pairs showed less overlap than tumor region pairs.

Constant-region priming of roughly 490 ng total RNA yielded TCR beta cDNA. Nested multiplex PCR, run for three rounds with slightly modified ARM-PCR, yielded TCR beta libraries. Running 10 cycles apiece, the first two PCR rounds relied on TRBV1-TRBV30 forward primers together with a C-beta reverse primer. In TCRdb, the multiplex PCR reads were re-called with MiXCR into one record per CDR3 protein. The sample holds 310,000 or so distinct CDR3 sequences, about three fifths seen once. RNA was extracted from whole blood without cell sorting, alongside germline DNA. The germline V gene encodes CDR1 MDHEN and CDR2 SYDVKM. CDR3 length: 14 residues. With regard to this clonotype: The antigen remains undetermined. One end of the junction does not line up with germline, which may come from a read error.

The sequence derives from a woman aged 30 to 39 with primary liver carcinoma and hepatitis B virus infection. The V call is TRBV28, the J call TRBJ2-7, with a weak D call TRBD1 (5 bases). The sample was peripheral blood. CDR3 in DNA: TGTGCCAGCACCCCAACAGGACCCATCTACGAACAGTACTTC. Its translation: CASTPTGPIYEQYF. The whole variable domain, filled in from reference TRBV28 and TRBJ2-7, reads DVKVTQSSRYLVKRTGEKVFLECVQDMDHENMFWYRQDPGLGLRLIYFSYDVKMKEKGDIPEGYSVSREKKERFSLILESASTNQTSMYLCASTPTGPIYEQYFGPGTRLTVT.